Reported below is one TCR beta chain. The antigen is unknown. On cycle 4 day 1 and cycle 7 day 1, as well as at baseline, blood was sampled. The data were obtained in a study of OX40 agonist ivuxolimab in advanced cancers. Background on the study: Hepatocellular carcinoma, melanoma, renal cell or head and neck cancer was diagnosed in the dose-escalation patients.

The CDR3 has 14 residues. Trimming shortened V by 2 bases and J by 6 bases, and 11 bases separated the two germline ends. From germline, CDR1 is MNHEY and CDR2 SVGAGI. Whole-study findings and limits: Clonal expansion from baseline to week 6 occurred in both CD4+ and CD8+ T cells.

The repertoire was sequenced with immunoSEQ multiplex PCR; TCRdb's copy has only in-frame clones and lacks some. The sample yields under 20,000 clones, just under 75% seen once. This sequence was found in an adult with an advanced solid tumor such as melanoma, head and neck, liver or kidney cancer. Sequenced material: CD4+ or CD8+ T cells sorted from blood, taken in a trial of the OX40 agonist ivuxolimab. The chain links TRBV6-5 to TRBJ1-5, with TRBD1 as a possible D gene (5 bases). The DNA of the CDR3 is TGTGCCAGCAGTTACGTAGCAGGGAGTCAGCCCCAGCATTTT. This translates into CASSYVAGSQPQHF.